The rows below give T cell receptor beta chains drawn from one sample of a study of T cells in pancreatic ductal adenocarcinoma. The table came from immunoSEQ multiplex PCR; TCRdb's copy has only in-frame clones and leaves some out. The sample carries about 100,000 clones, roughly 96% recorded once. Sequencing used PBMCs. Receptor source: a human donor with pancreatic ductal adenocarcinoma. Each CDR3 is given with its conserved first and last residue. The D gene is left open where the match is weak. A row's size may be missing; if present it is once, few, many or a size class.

DNA: TGTGTCAGAAGCTTAAATAATGGGACAGGGGTCTACGAGCAGTACTTC
CDR3: CVRSLNNGTGVYEQYF
J: TRBJ2-7
D: -
size: -
V: TRBV7-5
length: 16

DNA: TGTGCCAGCAGAATTACTGATACCGATGAGCAGTTCTTC
CDR3: CASRITDTDEQFF
J: TRBJ2-1
D: -
size: -
V: TRBV6-6
length: 13

DNA: TGTGCCAGCAGTCCCCTAGGCCTCGAGCAGTACTTC
CDR3: CASSPLGLEQYF
J: TRBJ2-7
D: -
size: few
V: TRBV27
length: 12

DNA: TGCGCCAGCAGCTTGGCCTTTCCTAGGGGGACCTACGAGCAGTACTTC
CDR3: CASSLAFPRGTYEQYF
J: TRBJ2-7
D: -
size: few
V: TRBV5-1
length: 16

DNA: TGCGCCAGCAGCTTGGGGGACAGTCTTGGGGCCAACGTCCTGACTTTC
CDR3: CASSLGDSLGANVLTF
J: TRBJ2-6
D: TRBD1
size: once
V: TRBV5-1
length: 16

DNA: TGTGCCAGCAGCTTGGAACCGGGACAGGGCCTGTTTTTT
CDR3: CASSLEPGQGLFF
J: TRBJ1-4
D: TRBD1
size: -
V: TRBV11-2
length: 13

DNA: TGTGCCAGCAGTTATTCCCAGCGGAGTTGGGAGACCCAGTACTTC
CDR3: CASSYSQRSWETQYF
J: TRBJ2-5
D: -
size: -
V: TRBV6-5
length: 15

DNA: TGTGCCAGCAGTCCAGCGGGAGGCCGCTACAATGAGCAGTTCTTC
CDR3: CASSPAGGRYNEQFF
J: TRBJ2-1
D: TRBD2
size: -
V: TRBV28
length: 15

DNA: TGTGCCCGGACACTACCGAACACCGGGGAGCTGTTTTTT
CDR3: CARTLPNTGELFF
J: TRBJ2-2
D: -
size: once
V: TRBV30
length: 13

DNA: TGTGCCAGCACCTTTAACACTGAAGCTTTCTTT
CDR3: CASTFNTEAFF
J: TRBJ1-1
D: -
size: -
V: TRBV6-6
length: 11

DNA: TGTGCCAGTAGTATCGGGGCTGAAGCTTTCTTT
CDR3: CASSIGAEAFF
J: TRBJ1-1
D: -
size: -
V: TRBV19
length: 11

DNA: TGTGCCAGCTCACCCCCCCTTACGGGAGCGGCAGATACGCAGTATTTT
CDR3: CASSPPLTGAADTQYF
J: TRBJ2-3
D: -
size: -
V: TRBV18
length: 16

DNA: TGTGCCAGCAGCCAGGACAGAGAAGAGACCCAGTACTTC
CDR3: CASSQDREETQYF
J: TRBJ2-5
D: -
size: -
V: TRBV7-7
length: 13

DNA: TGTGCCAGCAGTGAAGCGCTTCGCGGGAAAATCCACGAGCAGTACTTC
CDR3: CASSEALRGKIHEQYF
J: TRBJ2-7
D: -
size: -
V: TRBV2
length: 16

DNA: TGTGCCAGCAGCCCCGGACTAGCGGGATGGAATGAGCAGTTCTTC
CDR3: CASSPGLAGWNEQFF
J: TRBJ2-1
D: TRBD2
size: -
V: TRBV9
length: 15

DNA: TGTGCCAGCAACCCGGGACAGGGGCTGCTCTATGGCTACACCTTC
CDR3: CASNPGQGLLYGYTF
J: TRBJ1-2
D: TRBD1
size: -
V: TRBV6-5
length: 15

DNA: TGCGCCAGACTGACAGGGGGGCAACACGAGCAGTACTTC
CDR3: CARLTGGQHEQYF
J: TRBJ2-7
D: TRBD1
size: -
V: TRBV10-1
length: 13

DNA: TGCGCCAGCAGCCAAGAATCGAGAGGATCTGGCGAGCAGTACTTC
CDR3: CASSQESRGSGEQYF
J: TRBJ2-7
D: -
size: -
V: TRBV4-1
length: 15

DNA: TGTGCCAGCAGCTCTGGGACTAGCGGGACTAGCACAGATACGCAGTATTTT
CDR3: CASSSGTSGTSTDTQYF
J: TRBJ2-3
D: TRBD2
size: -
V: TRBV7-9
length: 17

DNA: TGTGCCAGCAGGAGACAGGGCCCTTTGACCGAGCAGTACTTC
CDR3: CASRRQGPLTEQYF
J: TRBJ2-7
D: TRBD1
size: -
V: TRBV6-6
length: 14

DNA: TGTGCCAGCAGCCCCTTGCGGGGGGTGGGTGAGCAGTTCTTC
CDR3: CASSPLRGVGEQFF
J: TRBJ2-1
D: TRBD2
size: once
V: TRBV11-2
length: 14

DNA: TGTGCCAGCAAAGGGGAAGGAAGACAGCCCCAGCATTTT
CDR3: CASKGEGRQPQHF
J: TRBJ1-5
D: -
size: -
V: TRBV6-1
length: 13

DNA: TGTGCCAGCAGTCCGGGACAGAGATACAATGAGCAGTTCTTC
CDR3: CASSPGQRYNEQFF
J: TRBJ2-1
D: TRBD1
size: -
V: TRBV28
length: 14

DNA: TGTGCCAGCAGCCCGGCCCTAGCGGGAGTTCGTAATGAGCAGTTCTTC
CDR3: CASSPALAGVRNEQFF
J: TRBJ2-1
D: TRBD2
size: -
V: TRBV11-2
length: 16

DNA: TGTGCCAGCAGCTTAATGGGACAGGGTCGGGGCTACACCTTC
CDR3: CASSLMGQGRGYTF
J: TRBJ1-2
D: TRBD1
size: -
V: TRBV7-2
length: 14

DNA: TGTGCCAGCTCCCGGGACAGGGATGAAAAACTGTTTTTT
CDR3: CASSRDRDEKLFF
J: TRBJ1-4
D: TRBD1
size: -
V: TRBV6-1
length: 13

DNA: TGTGCCAGCAGTTACGAACAGAACTACGAGCAGTACTTC
CDR3: CASSYEQNYEQYF
J: TRBJ2-7
D: -
size: once
V: TRBV6-5
length: 13

DNA: TGTGCCATCAGAAGGGGGGGAGGCGGCAATCAGCCCCAGCATTTT
CDR3: CAIRRGGGGNQPQHF
J: TRBJ1-5
D: -
size: -
V: TRBV10-3
length: 15

DNA: TGTGCCAGCAGCTCCCGTTCTAGCGGGAGCTCAGATACGCAGTATTTT
CDR3: CASSSRSSGSSDTQYF
J: TRBJ2-3
D: TRBD2
size: -
V: TRBV7-9
length: 16

DNA: TGTGCCAGCAGTGGGGACGGGGGTTCTGGGGCCAACGTCCTGACTTTC
CDR3: CASSGDGGSGANVLTF
J: TRBJ2-6
D: -
size: -
V: TRBV6-1
length: 16

DNA: TGTGCCAGCAGCCCGTTTAATCCGGGACAGGTGACCCAGTACTTC
CDR3: CASSPFNPGQVTQYF
J: TRBJ2-5
D: TRBD1
size: once
V: TRBV14
length: 15

DNA: TGTGCCAGTAGCCCCGACAGGGGTTTGGGGCAGTTCTTC
CDR3: CASSPDRGLGQFF
J: TRBJ2-1
D: TRBD1
size: -
V: TRBV19
length: 13

DNA: TGTGCCAGCTCACCCGGTCCCCCTAGCGGGGGGTCGGTGACCCAGTACTTC
CDR3: CASSPGPPSGGSVTQYF
J: TRBJ2-5
D: TRBD2
size: -
V: TRBV18
length: 17

DNA: TGTGCCAGCTCACCATGGGTAGCGGGAGAGTATGAGCAGTTCTTC
CDR3: CASSPWVAGEYEQFF
J: TRBJ2-1
D: TRBD2
size: -
V: TRBV18
length: 15

DNA: TGTGCCAGCAGCTCGGGACAGACCTATGGCTACACCTTC
CDR3: CASSSGQTYGYTF
J: TRBJ1-2
D: TRBD1
size: -
V: TRBV28
length: 13

DNA: TGCGCCAGCAGCTTGCCCTCGGATGAGCAGTTCTTC
CDR3: CASSLPSDEQFF
J: TRBJ2-1
D: -
size: -
V: TRBV5-1
length: 12

DNA: TGTGCCAGCAGTGAAGGGCGGCATCAGCCCCAGCATTTT
CDR3: CASSEGRHQPQHF
J: TRBJ1-5
D: -
size: -
V: TRBV2
length: 13

DNA: TGTGCCAGTAGTATGGAGGGGCCCTACGAGCAGTACTTC
CDR3: CASSMEGPYEQYF
J: TRBJ2-7
D: -
size: -
V: TRBV19
length: 13

DNA: TGCGCCAGCTCTTGGACAAGAAATAGCAATCAGCCCCAGCATTTT
CDR3: CASSWTRNSNQPQHF
J: TRBJ1-5
D: -
size: -
V: TRBV4-3
length: 15

DNA: TGCAGCTTCGTTCACGCGACAGGGATCACAGATACGCAGTATTTT
CDR3: CSFVHATGITDTQYF
J: TRBJ2-3
D: TRBD1
size: once
V: TRBV29-1
length: 15

DNA: TGCGCCAGCGATGAGGGACTAGCGGGAGCGGGCGAGCAGTACTTC
CDR3: CASDEGLAGAGEQYF
J: TRBJ2-7
D: TRBD2
size: -
V: TRBV10-2
length: 15

DNA: TGTGCCAGCTCCCGGGGAGAGAACACTGAAGCTTTCTTT
CDR3: CASSRGENTEAFF
J: TRBJ1-1
D: -
size: once
V: TRBV18
length: 13

DNA: TGTGCCAGCAGACATCCAGGCTACGAGCAGTACTTC
CDR3: CASRHPGYEQYF
J: TRBJ2-7
D: -
size: once
V: TRBV6-5
length: 12

DNA: TGTGCCAGCAGCCCCCCAGCGGGAGGGCCGACCGGGGAGCTGTTTTTT
CDR3: CASSPPAGGPTGELFF
J: TRBJ2-2
D: TRBD2
size: -
V: TRBV9
length: 16

DNA: TGTGCCAGCATCCAAGGCAGGGGGCTCACAGATACGCAGTATTTT
CDR3: CASIQGRGLTDTQYF
J: TRBJ2-3
D: TRBD1
size: -
V: TRBV6-7
length: 15

DNA: TGCGCCAGCCCTAAGGGACAGGGTGTCTACGAGCAGTACTTC
CDR3: CASPKGQGVYEQYF
J: TRBJ2-7
D: TRBD1
size: -
V: TRBV10-1
length: 14

DNA: TGTGCCTGGTGCCCTGGAGGCCGGCCATACGAGCAGTACTTC
CDR3: CAWCPGGRPYEQYF
J: TRBJ2-7
D: -
size: -
V: TRBV30
length: 14

DNA: TGTGCCAGCAGCTCCTGGACAGGGATGGATGAAAAACTGTTTTTT
CDR3: CASSSWTGMDEKLFF
J: TRBJ1-4
D: TRBD1
size: once
V: TRBV7-9
length: 15

DNA: TGTGCCAGCCGTCCGGAGGCCGGGGAGCTGTTTTTT
CDR3: CASRPEAGELFF
J: TRBJ2-2
D: -
size: -
V: TRBV7-8
length: 12

DNA: TGTGCCAGTACGGCACCAATCCCCCGGACAGGTGAAGCTTTCTTT
CDR3: CASTAPIPRTGEAFF
J: TRBJ1-1
D: TRBD1
size: -
V: TRBV19
length: 15

DNA: TGTGCCAGCTCATCTCGGACAGGCAGTGCAGATACGCAGTATTTT
CDR3: CASSSRTGSADTQYF
J: TRBJ2-3
D: TRBD1
size: -
V: TRBV18
length: 15

DNA: TGTGCCAGCAGTTTAGGGACTAGCGGGACCTACGAGCAGTACTTC
CDR3: CASSLGTSGTYEQYF
J: TRBJ2-7
D: TRBD2
size: once
V: TRBV27
length: 15

DNA: TGCAGCGTTGATGGGACAGCCGACTACGAGCAGTACTTC
CDR3: CSVDGTADYEQYF
J: TRBJ2-7
D: TRBD1
size: -
V: TRBV29-1
length: 13

DNA: TGTGCCAGCAGCCGGGACTTGCCCTACAATGAGCAGTTCTTC
CDR3: CASSRDLPYNEQFF
J: TRBJ2-1
D: -
size: -
V: TRBV7-9
length: 14